This T cell receptor beta chain was captured in a study of cytomegalovirus exposure and HLA in healthy donors. About this clone: Its antigen remains unidentified.

PCR used 60 Vbeta primers and 13 Jbeta primers. Repertoires were generated with immunoSEQ multiplex PCR, while TCRdb's copy carries only in-frame clones and drops some. Among about 89,000 clones listed, 85% were seen once. Broader study findings: Most sequenced TCRs were rare (though some public TCRs occurred in many donors).

V gave up 4 bases and J gave up 5 bases; unmatched junction bases: 13. The CDR3 is made up of 17 amino acids. The germline V gene encodes CDR1 SGHVS and CDR2 FQNEAQ. This clonotype was obtained from a man aged 35 to 55 in good health and CMV-seropositive. V usage is TRBV7-8 and J usage is TRBJ1-4, with 7 bases lining up with TRBD1. The sequenced sample was PBMCs. Written as DNA, the CDR3 is TGTGCCAGCAGCTCCCCGGTGGGACAGCTAGTCAATGAAAAACTGTTTTTT. It encodes CASSSPVGQLVNEKLFF. Full variable domain (rest looked up from reference TRBV7-8 and TRBJ1-4): GAGVSQSPRYKVAKRGQDVALRCDPISGHVSLFWYQQALGQGPEFLTYFQNEAQLDKSGLPSDRFFAERPEGSVSTLKIQRTQQEDSAVYLCASSSPVGQLVNEKLFFGSGTQLSVL.